The entry below gives a single T cell receptor beta chain sequence along with its context. This sample was taken from a study of cytomegalovirus exposure and HLA in healthy donors. Whole-study context: The approximately 110 validation repertoires used a platform that matched the one used for the approximately 670 first-cohort repertoires, as a later analysis reported.

This CDR3 spans 15 amino acids. Generated by immunoSEQ multiplex PCR, the TCRdb table keeps only in-frame clones and is missing some. The table lists some 140,000 clones, approximately 86% of them singletons. The sequencing sample was made of PBMCs. The chain couples TRBV1 to TRBJ1-3. TRBV1 is a pseudogene. This receptor was taken from a human donor in good health. The CDR3 DNA is TGCACCAGCAGCCCCCGGGTGTACTCTGGAAACACCATATATTTT. Translated, it gives CTSSPRVYSGNTIYF.